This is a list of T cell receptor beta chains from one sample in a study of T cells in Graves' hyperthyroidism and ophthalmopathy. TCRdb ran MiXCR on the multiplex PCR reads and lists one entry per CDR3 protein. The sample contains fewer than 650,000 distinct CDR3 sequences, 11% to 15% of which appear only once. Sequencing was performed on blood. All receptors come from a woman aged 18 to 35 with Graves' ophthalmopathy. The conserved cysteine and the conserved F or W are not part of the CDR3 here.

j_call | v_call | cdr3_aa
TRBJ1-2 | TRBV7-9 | ASSLGGTGMSGYT
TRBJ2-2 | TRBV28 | ASSFNRATGELF
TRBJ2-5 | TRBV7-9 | ASSSRISQETQY
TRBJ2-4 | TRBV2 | ASRGESIAKNIQY
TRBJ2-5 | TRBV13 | ASSYWTRAETQY
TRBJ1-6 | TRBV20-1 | SAIGANNSPLH
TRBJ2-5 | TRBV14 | AGSQDGTQY
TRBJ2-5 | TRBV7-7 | ASSSGLAGVRETQY
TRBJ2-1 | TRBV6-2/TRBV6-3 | ASRLHRVSPYNEQF
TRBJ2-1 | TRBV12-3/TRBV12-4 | ASSFFRTSGRAYREQF
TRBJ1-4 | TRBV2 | ASRPRDRGKLF
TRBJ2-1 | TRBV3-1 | ATGRSGGTGGEQF
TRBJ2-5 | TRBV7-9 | ASSPRDTREETQY
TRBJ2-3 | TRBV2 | ATSPGTGTDTQY
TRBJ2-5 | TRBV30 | TAGWQETQY
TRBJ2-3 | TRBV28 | ASSLTGRSQY
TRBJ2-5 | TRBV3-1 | ASSRWTSGTRETQY
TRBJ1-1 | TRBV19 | ASWGTGGEERNTEAF
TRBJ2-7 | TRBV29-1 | SVERVDRPYEQY
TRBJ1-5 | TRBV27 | ASSLLAGIDQPQH
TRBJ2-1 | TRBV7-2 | ASSLQEYNEQF
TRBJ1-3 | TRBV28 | ASSEGPAGNTIY
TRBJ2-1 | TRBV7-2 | ASSFERVGGAINEQF
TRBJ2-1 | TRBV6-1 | ASSEARDHYFYNEQF
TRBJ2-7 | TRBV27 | ASSTRTPSGPYYEQY
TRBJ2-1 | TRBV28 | ASSRDRVYLEQF
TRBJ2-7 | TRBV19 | ASSMHRAPEYEQY
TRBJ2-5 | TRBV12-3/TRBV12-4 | ASSSPIRPGGGSQETQY
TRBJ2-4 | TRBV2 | ASRGGVLAKNIQY
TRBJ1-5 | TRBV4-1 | ASSQDEDRFSVSNQPQH
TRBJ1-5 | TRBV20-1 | SARLWGEMSNQPQH
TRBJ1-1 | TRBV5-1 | ASSLEDRGTEAF
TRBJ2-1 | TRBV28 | ASSPTSGQSDEQF
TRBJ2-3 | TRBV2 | ASTPTRGTPRTDTQY
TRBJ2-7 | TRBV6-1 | ASSPDLSQGYPYEQY
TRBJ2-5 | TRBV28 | ASSLALRGSQY
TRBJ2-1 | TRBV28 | ASSGAGGFAYNKQF
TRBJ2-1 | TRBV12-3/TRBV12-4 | ASVGRYLSSYNEQF
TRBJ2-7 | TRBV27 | ASRTGTNYEQY
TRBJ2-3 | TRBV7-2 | ASSLRLAGLTDTQY
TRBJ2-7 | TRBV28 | ASSPFRFSPDREQY
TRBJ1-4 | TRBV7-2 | ASSPFGGEFNEKLF
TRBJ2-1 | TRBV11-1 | ASSYQVSGGNEQF
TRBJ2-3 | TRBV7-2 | ASSLGATAGVDTQY
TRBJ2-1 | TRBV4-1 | ASSHGTSGSNNEQF
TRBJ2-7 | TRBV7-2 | ASSLPTRMGEQY
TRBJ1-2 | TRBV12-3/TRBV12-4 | ASTWTDSNYGYT
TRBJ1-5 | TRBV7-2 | ASSLEDRVSQPQH
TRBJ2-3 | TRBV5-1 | ASSLDQASTDTQY
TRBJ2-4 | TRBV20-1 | SARGTSGTKNIQY
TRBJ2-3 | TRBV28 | ASSQPPIRDRGQDTQY